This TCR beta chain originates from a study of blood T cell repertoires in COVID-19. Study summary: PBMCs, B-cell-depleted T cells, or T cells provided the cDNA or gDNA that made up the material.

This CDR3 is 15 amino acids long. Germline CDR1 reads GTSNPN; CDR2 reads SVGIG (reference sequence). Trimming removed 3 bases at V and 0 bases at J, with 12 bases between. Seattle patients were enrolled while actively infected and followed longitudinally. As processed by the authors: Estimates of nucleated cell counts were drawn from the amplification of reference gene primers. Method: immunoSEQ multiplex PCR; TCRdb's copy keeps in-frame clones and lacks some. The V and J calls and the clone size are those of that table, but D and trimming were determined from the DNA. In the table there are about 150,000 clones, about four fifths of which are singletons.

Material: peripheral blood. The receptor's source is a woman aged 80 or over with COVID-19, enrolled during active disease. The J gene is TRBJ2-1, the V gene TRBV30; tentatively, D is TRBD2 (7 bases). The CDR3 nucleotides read TGTGCCTGGAGGGGGGGGCCAAGCTCCTACAATGAGCAGTTCTTC. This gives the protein CAWRGGPSSYNEQFF.